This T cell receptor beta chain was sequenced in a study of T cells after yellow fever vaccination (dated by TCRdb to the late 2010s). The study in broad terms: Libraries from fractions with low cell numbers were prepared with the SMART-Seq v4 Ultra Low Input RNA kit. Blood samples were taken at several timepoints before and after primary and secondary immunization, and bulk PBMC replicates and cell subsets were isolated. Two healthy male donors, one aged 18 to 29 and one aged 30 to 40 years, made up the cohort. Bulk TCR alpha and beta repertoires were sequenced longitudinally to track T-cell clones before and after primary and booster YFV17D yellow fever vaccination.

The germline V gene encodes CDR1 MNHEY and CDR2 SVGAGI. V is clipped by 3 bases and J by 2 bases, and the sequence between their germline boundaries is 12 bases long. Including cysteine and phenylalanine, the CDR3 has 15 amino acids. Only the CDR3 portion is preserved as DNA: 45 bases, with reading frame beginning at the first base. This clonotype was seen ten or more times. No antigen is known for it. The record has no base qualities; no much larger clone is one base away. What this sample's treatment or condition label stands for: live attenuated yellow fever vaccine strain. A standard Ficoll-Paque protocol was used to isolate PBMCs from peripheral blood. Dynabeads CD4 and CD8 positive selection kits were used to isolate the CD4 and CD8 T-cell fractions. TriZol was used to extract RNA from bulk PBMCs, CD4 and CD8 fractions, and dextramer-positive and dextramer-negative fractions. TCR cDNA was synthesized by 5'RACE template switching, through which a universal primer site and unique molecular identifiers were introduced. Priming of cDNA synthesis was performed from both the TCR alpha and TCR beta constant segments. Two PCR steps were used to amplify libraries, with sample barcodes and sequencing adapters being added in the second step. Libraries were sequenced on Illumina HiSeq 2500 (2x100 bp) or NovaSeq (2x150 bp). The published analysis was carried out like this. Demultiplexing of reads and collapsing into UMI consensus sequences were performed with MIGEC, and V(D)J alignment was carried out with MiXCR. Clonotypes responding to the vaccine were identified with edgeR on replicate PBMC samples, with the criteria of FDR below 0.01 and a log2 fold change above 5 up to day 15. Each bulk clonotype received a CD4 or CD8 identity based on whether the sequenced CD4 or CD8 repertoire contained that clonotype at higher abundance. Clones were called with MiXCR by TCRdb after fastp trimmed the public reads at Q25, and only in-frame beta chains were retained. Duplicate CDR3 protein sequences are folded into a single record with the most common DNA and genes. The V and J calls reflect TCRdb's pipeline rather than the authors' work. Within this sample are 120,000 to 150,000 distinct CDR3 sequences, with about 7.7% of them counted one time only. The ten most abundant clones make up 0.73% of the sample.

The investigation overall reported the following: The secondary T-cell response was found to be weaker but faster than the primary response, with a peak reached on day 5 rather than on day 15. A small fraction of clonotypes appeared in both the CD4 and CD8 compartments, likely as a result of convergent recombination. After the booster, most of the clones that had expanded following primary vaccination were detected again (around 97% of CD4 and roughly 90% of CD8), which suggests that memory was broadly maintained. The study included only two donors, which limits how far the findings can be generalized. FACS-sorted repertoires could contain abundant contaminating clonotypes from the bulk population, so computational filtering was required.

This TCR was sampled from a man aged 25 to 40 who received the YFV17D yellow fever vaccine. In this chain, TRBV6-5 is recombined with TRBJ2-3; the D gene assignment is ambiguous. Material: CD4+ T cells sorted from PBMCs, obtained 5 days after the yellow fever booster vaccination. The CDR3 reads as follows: CASSYGNSHTDTQYF. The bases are TGTGCCAGCAGTTATGGGAACAGCCACACAGATACGCAGTATTTT.